These 7 T cell receptor beta chains were sequenced from one sample in a study of shared clonotypes between healthy human individuals. Only in-frame clones appear in the TCRdb table, and some are missing; sequencing was by immunoSEQ multiplex PCR. The repertoire holds about 1.9 million clones, with approximately 92% as singletons. Naive CD8 cells comprised CD45RO-negative, CCR7-positively selected cells, excluding terminally differentiated effector memory CD45RA+ cells. What was sequenced was naive CD8+ T cells from PBMCs. Source of these receptors: a man between 18 and 35 years old in good health. Some clones in this sample may be carry-over from other donors' samples.

The V gene is TRBV7-9, the J gene TRBJ2-4; 7 positions agree with TRBD2. The CDR3 is 16 residues long. Germline V gene data show CDR1 as SEHNR and CDR2 as FQNEAQ (reference sequence). The ends lost 4 bases at V and 1 base at J; junction bases unmatched: 7. DNA of the CDR3: TGTGCCAGCAGCTCCCCCGGGGGGAAGGCCAAAAACATTCAGTACTTC. Translated, it gives CASSSPGGKAKNIQYF.

Comment on this clone: This specimen includes other DNA sequences encoding the same CDR3. This chain links TRBV29-1 with TRBJ1-2, with 8 bases matching TRBD1. CDR3 size: 12 residues. With 3 bases clipped from V and 4 bases from J, the junction kept 1 base outside the gene matches. The germline gives CDR1 SQVTM, CDR2 ANQGSEA. Here the CDR3 DNA reads TGCAGCGTTGACAGGGGGCCCTATGGCTACACCTTC. Translated: CSVDRGPYGYTF.

V is TRBV9 and J is TRBJ2-3; TRBD2 aligns across 14 bases. The CDR3 consists of 17 residues. V shed 3 bases and J 8 bases; nucleotides not matched to a gene: 11. Germline assignment: CDR1 SGDLS and CDR2 YYNGEE. The CDR3 sequence: CASSAGGGTSGRGTQYF. For the CDR3, the DNA is TGTGCCAGCAGCGCGGGTGGCGGGACTAGCGGGAGAGGTACGCAGTATTTT.

The rearrangement uses TRBV5-8 and TRBJ2-5; 7 nucleotides line up with TRBD1. Germline loops: CDR1 SGHTS, CDR2 YDEGEE. CDR3 length: 14 amino acids. V lost 4 bases to trimming and J lost 4 bases; unmatched junction nucleotides: 7. CDR3 nucleotide sequence: TGTGCCAGCAGCCCCCGACAGGGTGGAGAGACCCAGTACTTC. Amino acids: CASSPRQGGETQYF.

This clone was picked up one time. V usage is TRBV6-6 and J usage is TRBJ1-3, with D unclear. V lost 5 bases and J 0 bases, leaving 11 bases between the germline ends. CDR1 and CDR2 from the germline V gene are MNHNY and SVGAGI (reference sequence). This CDR3 spans 15 amino acids. CDR3 in DNA: TGTGCCAGCAGTCCCCCCGGAAACTCTGGAAACACCATATATTTT. It translates to CASSPPGNSGNTIYF.

This chain links TRBV2 with TRBJ2-5, with a tentative D call TRBD2 (6 bases). The CDR3 runs to 15 residues. V lost 3 bases and J lost 2, with 13 bases in between. From germline, CDR1 is SNHLY and CDR2 FYNNEI. The CDR3 sequence: CASSEGGTRQETQYF. The DNA of the CDR3 is TGTGCCAGCAGTGAGGGCGGGACCAGACAAGAGACCCAGTACTTC.

The chain links TRBV5-1 to TRBJ1-2; TRBD1 might be the D (5 bases). The V and J ends lost 3 bases and 4 bases respectively, with 13 bases between them. Germline CDR1 SGHRS, CDR2 YFSETQ. There are 14 residues in the CDR3. In DNA, the CDR3 is TGCGCCAGCAGCTCTTTCGACAGCAGCTATGGCTACACCTTC. This encodes CASSSFDSSYGYTF.